The 24 T cell receptor beta chains below all came from one sample that was sequenced in a study of cytomegalovirus exposure and HLA in healthy donors. PCR employed 60 Vbeta and 13 Jbeta primers. Profiled with immunoSEQ multiplex PCR; TCRdb holds only in-frame clones, not every one. The repertoire holds approximately 160,000 clones, with 75% to 85% as singletons. The material sequenced was PBMCs. These TCRs come from a girl aged 2 to 10 in good health and CMV-seropositive.

The chain links TRBV5-4 to TRBJ2-7, with TRBD2 as a possible D gene (6 bases). Germline V gene lookup returns CDR1 SGHNT and CDR2 YYREEE (reference sequence). Trimming took off 4 bases at V and 4 bases at J, with 15 bases between the two ends. The CDR3 has 14 amino acids. The CDR3 sequence is CASSPVQGTYEQYF. The CDR3 region has the DNA TGTGCCAGCAGCCCGGTCCAAGGGACTTACGAGCAGTACTTC.

The gene calls are TRBV2 and TRBJ1-5, with D possibly matching TRBD1 (6 bases). V lost 7 bases, J lost 1 base, and 14 bases lay in between. This CDR3 spans 15 amino acids. Germline-derived CDR1 and CDR2 are SNHLY and FYNNEI. The DNA for the CDR3 is TGTGCCAGCATTGGGTCACAGGGCAGCAATCAGCCCCAGCATTTT. This sequence encodes CASIGSQGSNQPQHF.

The chain recombines TRBV2 with TRBJ2-3, with D possibly matching TRBD2 (5 bases). The V gene's germline CDR1 is SNHLY and CDR2 FYNNEI. The CDR3 loop spans 12 amino acids. V was cut by 6 bases and J by 4 bases, with 8 bases left in between. The CDR3 DNA reads as TGTGCCAGCAGGGAGAGGGCAGATACGCAGTATTTT. Protein: CASRERADTQYF.

The chain joins TRBV9 to TRBJ2-3; a possible D gene is TRBD2 (6 bases). Germline V gene data show CDR1 as SGDLS and CDR2 as YYNGEE. This CDR3 region has 13 residues. With 0 bases removed from V and 6 bases from J, the gap between germline ends came to 8 bases. The chain's CDR3 is CASSVAGADTQYF. The CDR3 DNA sequence: TGTGCCAGCAGCGTAGCGGGAGCGGATACGCAGTATTTT.

The chain employs TRBV29-1 and TRBJ2-1; TRBD1 matches 11 bases. The CDR3 consists of 15 residues. The trim removed 2 bases at V and 7 bases at J, leaving 7 bases unmatched. CDR1 is SQVTM and CDR2 is ANQGSEA in the germline V gene. The chain's CDR3 is CSVERGTGGGNEQFF. CDR3 nucleotide sequence: TGCAGCGTTGAAAGGGGGACAGGGGGAGGGAATGAGCAGTTCTTC.

V is TRBV4-1 and J is TRBJ2-3; 8 bases match TRBD1. The germline gives CDR1 MGHRA, CDR2 YSYEKL. The CDR3 is 16 residues long. J gave up 3 bases and V 3 bases, and 8 bases lay outside the gene matches. The CDR3 reads CASSQRVQGATDTQYF. The CDR3 DNA is TGCGCCAGCAGCCAGAGGGTCCAGGGGGCGACAGATACGCAGTATTTT.

The rearrangement links TRBV7-8 to TRBJ1-2; 7 positions agree with TRBD1. CDR1 SGHVS and CDR2 FQNEAQ come from the germline V gene. V lost 2 bases and J lost 8; bases outside the gene matches: 8. The CDR3 totals 14 residues. The CDR3 DNA reads as TGTGCCAGCAGCTTAAGCCCGACAGGGTACGGCTACACCTTC. Amino acids: CASSLSPTGYGYTF.

The chain couples TRBV30 to TRBJ2-5, with D perhaps TRBD2 (6 bases). This CDR3 contains 16 residues. Germline V gene data show CDR1 as GTSNPN and CDR2 as SVGIG (reference sequence). The V end was cut by 0 bases, the J end by 5 bases, with 19 bases between. The CDR3 DNA sequence: TGTGCCTGGAGTGTATGGCCTAGCGCGGTATGGGAGACCCAGTACTTC. Translating gives CAWSVWPSAVWETQYF.

This chain connects TRBV10-1 to TRBJ2-5, with 10 bases matching TRBD2. There are 14 residues in the CDR3. V gave up 3 bases and J gave up 5 bases; unmatched junction bases: 3. Germline-derived CDR1 and CDR2 are WNHNN and SYGVQD (reference sequence). The chain's CDR3 is CASSEAGGGETQYF. The CDR3 DNA reads as TGCGCCAGCAGTGAAGCGGGAGGGGGGGAGACCCAGTACTTC.

The rearrangement joins TRBV14 to TRBJ2-5; 8 nucleotides agree with TRBD2. The CDR3 loop spans 15 amino acids. V was pared by 0 bases and J by 3 bases, with 3 bases of the junction left unmatched. Per the germline V gene, CDR1 is SGHDN and CDR2 is FVKESK. DNA for the CDR3: TGTGCCAGCAGCCAAGATGGGCGGGGGGAAGAGACCCAGTACTTC. It yields the protein CASSQDGRGEETQYF. Supplemented by reference TRBV14 and TRBJ2-5, the full variable domain reads EAGVTQFPSHSVIEKGQTVTLRCDPISGHDNLYWYRRVMGKEIKFLLHFVKESKQDESGMPNNRFLAERTGGTYSTLKVQPAELEDSGVYFCASSQDGRGEETQYFGPGTRLLVL.

V usage is TRBV6-1 and J usage is TRBJ2-2; weak D call: TRBD2 (6 bases). The CDR3 runs to 14 residues. Germline V gene sequence: CDR1 MNHNS, CDR2 SASEGT. The V gene lost 8 bases and the J gene lost 5 bases, with 15 bases spanning the gap. The CDR3 DNA is TGTGCCAGCGGGACGGGAGACGATACCGGGGAGCTGTTTTTT. Translated: CASGTGDDTGELFF.

The V gene is TRBV7-2, the J gene TRBJ2-5; TRBD2 is a possible D gene (5 bases). This CDR3 contains 13 residues. From germline, CDR1 is SGHTA and CDR2 FQGNSA. The V end lost 1 base, the J end lost 9 bases, and 12 bases lay between the germline ends. CDR3 region: CASSLDYSRAQYF. CDR3 nucleotide sequence: TGTGCCAGCAGCTTAGACTACTCGAGGGCCCAGTACTTC. The whole variable domain, remainder taken from reference TRBV7-2 and TRBJ2-5, is GAGVSQSPSNKVTEKGKDVELRCDPISGHTALYWYRQSLGQGLEFLIYFQGNSAPDKSGLPSDRFSAERTGGSVSTLTIQRTQQEDSAVYLCASSLDYSRAQYFGPGTRLLVL.

The chain couples TRBV9 to TRBJ2-1; 14 nucleotides agree with TRBD2. The CDR3 has 15 residues. The V segment lost 2 bases and the J segment 8 bases; nucleotides outside the gene matches: 3. Germline V gives CDR1 SGDLS, CDR2 YYNGEE. The CDR3 nucleotides are TGTGCCAGCAGCGTCGGGACTAGCGGGAGTCATGAGCAGTTCTTC. Translation: CASSVGTSGSHEQFF.

This chain uses TRBV5-1 with TRBJ2-7, with TRBD2 matching 13 bases. V lost 7 bases to trimming and J lost 3 bases; unmatched junction nucleotides: 10. CDR1 is SGHRS and CDR2 is YFSETQ in the germline V gene. The CDR3 totals 16 residues. CDR3 sequence: CASAAGTSGINYEQYF. For the CDR3, the DNA is TGCGCCAGCGCGGCCGGGACTAGCGGGATCAACTACGAGCAGTACTTC.

This sequence joins TRBV7-6 and TRBJ2-1; D is possibly TRBD2 (6 bases). Looked up from germline, CDR1 is SGHVS and CDR2 is FNYEAQ. The CDR3 totals 19 residues. V gave up 1 base and J gave up 5 bases, with 24 bases separating them. The CDR3 DNA sequence: TGTGCCAGCAGCTTAGAACCACCCCTCTCGTTCGGGGGAAACAATGAGCAGTTCTTC. Encoded protein: CASSLEPPLSFGGNNEQFF.

This chain connects TRBV30 to TRBJ1-1; possibly TRBD1 for D (6 bases). V lost 4 bases to trimming and J lost 4 bases, with 13 bases between them. In germline, CDR1 is GTSNPN, CDR2 SVGIG (reference sequence). The CDR3 loop spans 13 amino acids. DNA of the CDR3: TGTGCCTGGACCATGGACAGTGTCACTGAAGCTTTCTTT. It yields the protein CAWTMDSVTEAFF.

This clone was seen a single time. The CDR3: CASSFYTEAFF. The CDR3 DNA follows: TGTGCCAGCAGCTTCTACACTGAAGCTTTCTTT. The chain joins TRBV7-2 to TRBJ1-1; D unresolved. V dropped 3 bases and J dropped 3 bases, with 2 bases sitting between them. The CDR3 sequence is 11 residues long. Germline CDR1 reads SGHTA; CDR2 reads FQGNSA. The full variable domain, rest sourced from reference TRBV7-2 and TRBJ1-1, is GAGVSQSPSNKVTEKGKDVELRCDPISGHTALYWYRQSLGQGLEFLIYFQGNSAPDKSGLPSDRFSAERTGGSVSTLTIQRTQQEDSAVYLCASSFYTEAFFGQGTRLTVV.

The gene calls are TRBV28 and TRBJ1-3; perhaps TRBD1 as D (6 bases). Trimming shortened V by 4 bases and J by 0 bases, and 19 bases separated the two germline ends. The CDR3 spans 18 residues. Germline CDR1 and CDR2: MDHEN and SYDVKM. The CDR3 region is CASSSPVRGPLSGNTIYF. In nucleotides, the CDR3 is TGTGCCAGCAGTTCCCCAGTCAGGGGACCTCTCTCTGGAAACACCATATATTTT.

The DNA for the CDR3 is TGTGCCAGCAGCCAAATAGCGGGATGGGGTACAGATACGCAGTATTTT. Translating it yields CASSQIAGWGTDTQYF. The chain employs TRBV14 and TRBJ2-3, with 8 bases that match TRBD2. Germline V gene lookup returns CDR1 SGHDN and CDR2 FVKESK. The CDR3 covers 16 residues. The V and J ends lost 2 bases and 3 bases, in that order; junction bases with no gene match: 7.

The chain has TRBV5-1 and TRBJ2-2; D is perhaps TRBD2 (5 bases). Germline V gene sequence: CDR1 SGHRS, CDR2 YFSETQ. Trimming left V 0 bases short and J 7 bases short, with 10 bases between. The CDR3 extends over 14 amino acids. The CDR3 reads CASSLGGYNGELFF. The CDR3 DNA reads as TGCGCCAGCAGCTTGGGAGGGTATAACGGGGAGCTGTTTTTT.

The chain links TRBV19 to TRBJ1-2; TRBD1 agrees at 9 bases. The CDR3 spans 16 residues. The V gene's germline CDR1 is LNHDA and CDR2 SQIVND (reference sequence). Germline trimming cut 6 bases from V and 4 bases from J; bases unmatched to any gene: 12. The CDR3 sequence is CASSRTQGARLYGYTF. In nucleotides, the CDR3 is TGTGCCAGTAGCAGGACACAGGGGGCGCGCCTCTATGGCTACACCTTC.

V is TRBV29-1 and J is TRBJ2-7; D perhaps matches TRBD2 (6 bases). There are 14 residues in the CDR3. Trimming removed 5 bases at V and 3 bases at J, with 17 bases between. Germline-derived CDR1 and CDR2 are SQVTM and ANQGSEA. In DNA form, the CDR3 reads TGCAGCGTTTCCAGGGACTCAGCTTACTACGAGCAGTACTTC. It specifies CSVSRDSAYYEQYF.

The genes are TRBV28 and TRBJ2-1; D call uncertain. This CDR3 has 17 amino acids. Per the germline V gene, CDR1 is MDHEN and CDR2 is SYDVKM. V lost 3 bases, J lost 0 bases, and 15 bases lay in between. In nucleotides, the CDR3 is TGTGCCAGCAGTTTTTCGGCGAGCCACAGCTCCTACAATGAGCAGTTCTTC. Translating it yields CASSFSASHSSYNEQFF.

The chain combines TRBV4-1 with TRBJ2-7, with 10 bases that match TRBD1. The CDR3 totals 15 residues. The V gene's germline CDR1 is MGHRA and CDR2 YSYEKL. Trimming cost V 2 bases and J 6 bases; bases outside gene matches: 7. The DNA of the CDR3 is TGCGCCAGCAGCCAAACCGGGACAGGGGTCGGCGAGCAGTACTTC. This sequence encodes CASSQTGTGVGEQYF.